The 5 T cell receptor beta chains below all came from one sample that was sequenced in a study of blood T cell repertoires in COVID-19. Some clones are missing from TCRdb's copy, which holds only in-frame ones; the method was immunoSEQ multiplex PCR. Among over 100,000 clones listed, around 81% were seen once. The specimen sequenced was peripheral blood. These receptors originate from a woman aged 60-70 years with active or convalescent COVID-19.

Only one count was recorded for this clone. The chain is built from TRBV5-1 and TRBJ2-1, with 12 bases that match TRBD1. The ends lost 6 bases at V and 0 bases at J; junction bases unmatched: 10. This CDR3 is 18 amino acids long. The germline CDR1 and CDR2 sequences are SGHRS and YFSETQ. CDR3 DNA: TGCGCCAGCAACCCCGGGACAGGGGGCCCTAGCTCCTACAATGAGCAGTTCTTC. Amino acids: CASNPGTGGPSSYNEQFF.

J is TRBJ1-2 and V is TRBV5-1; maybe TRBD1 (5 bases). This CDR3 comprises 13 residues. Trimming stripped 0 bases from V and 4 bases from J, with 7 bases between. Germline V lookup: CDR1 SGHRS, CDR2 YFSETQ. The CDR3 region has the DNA TGCGCCAGCAGCTTGGACAGGATCTATGGCTACACCTTC. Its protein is CASSLDRIYGYTF.

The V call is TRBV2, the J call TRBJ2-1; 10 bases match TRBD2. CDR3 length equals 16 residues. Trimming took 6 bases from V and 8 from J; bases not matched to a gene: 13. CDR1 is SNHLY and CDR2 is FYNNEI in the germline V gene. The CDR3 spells CASRYRTSGSEDEQFF. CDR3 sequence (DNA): TGTGCCAGCAGATATCGGACTAGCGGATCCGAGGATGAGCAGTTCTTC. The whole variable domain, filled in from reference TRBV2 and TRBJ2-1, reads EPEVTQTPSHQVTQMGQEVILRCVPISNHLYFYWYRQILGQKVEFLVSFYNNEISEKSEIFDDQFSVERPDGSNFTLKIRSTKLEDSAMYFCASRYRTSGSEDEQFFGPGTRLTVL.

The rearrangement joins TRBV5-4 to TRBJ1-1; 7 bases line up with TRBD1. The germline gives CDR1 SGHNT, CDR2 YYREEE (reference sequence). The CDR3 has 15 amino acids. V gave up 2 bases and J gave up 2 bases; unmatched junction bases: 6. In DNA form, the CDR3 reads TGTGCCAGCAGCTTACCGGGACAGCAAAACACTGAAGCTTTCTTT. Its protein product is CASSLPGQQNTEAFF.

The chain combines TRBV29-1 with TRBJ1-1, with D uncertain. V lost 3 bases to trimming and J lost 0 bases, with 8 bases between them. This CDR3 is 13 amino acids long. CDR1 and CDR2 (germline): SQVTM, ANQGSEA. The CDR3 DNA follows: TGCAGCGTTGATTTAACGGTGAACACTGAAGCTTTCTTT. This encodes CSVDLTVNTEAFF. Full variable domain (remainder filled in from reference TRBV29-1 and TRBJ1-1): SAVISQKPSRDICQRGTSLTIQCQVDSQVTMMFWYRQQPGQSLTLIATANQGSEATYESGFVIDKFPISRPNLTFSTLTVSNMSPEDSSIYLCSVDLTVNTEAFFGQGTRLTVV.